This T cell receptor beta chain was retrieved from a study of T cell repertoires in aging, cancer and after chemotherapy. General study points: In cancer patients, declining TCR diversity with age involved lost richness and lost evenness.

TCR beta rearrangements were amplified from peripheral blood genomic DNA. A mixed TRB-A/B primer pool amplified rearranged TRB by multiplex touch-down PCR. TCRdb independently ran MiXCR on the multiplex PCR reads; one entry per CDR3 protein. The table records over 8,000 distinct CDR3 sequences, around 44% of them present only once. This clonotype was seen only a few times. Its antigen is not known. The CDR3 runs 16 residues. Germline CDR1 reads ENHRY; CDR2 reads SYGVKD. V lost 2 bases, J lost 7 bases, and 20 bases lay in between. The receptor was isolated from a human donor in good health. V usage is TRBV10-3 and J usage is TRBJ2-5, with D possibly being TRBD2 (5 bases). The sequenced material came from blood. The CDR3 DNA reads as TGTGCCATCAGTGAGGAGGGTTTCGGCGAGTCAGGGACCCAGTACTTC. This codes for CAISEEGFGESGTQYF.